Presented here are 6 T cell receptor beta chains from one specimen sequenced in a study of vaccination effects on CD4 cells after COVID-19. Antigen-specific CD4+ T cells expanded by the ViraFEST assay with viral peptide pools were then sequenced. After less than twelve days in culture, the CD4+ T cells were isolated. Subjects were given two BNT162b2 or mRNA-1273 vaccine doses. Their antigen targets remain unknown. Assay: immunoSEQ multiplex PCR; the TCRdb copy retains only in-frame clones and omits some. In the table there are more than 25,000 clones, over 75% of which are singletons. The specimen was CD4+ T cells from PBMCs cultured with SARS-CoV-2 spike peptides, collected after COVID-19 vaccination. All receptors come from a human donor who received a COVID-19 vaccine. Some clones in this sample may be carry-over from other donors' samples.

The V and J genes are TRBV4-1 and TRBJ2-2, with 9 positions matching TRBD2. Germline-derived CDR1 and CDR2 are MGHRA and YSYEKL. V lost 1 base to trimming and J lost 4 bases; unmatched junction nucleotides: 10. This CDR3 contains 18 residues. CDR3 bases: TGCGCCAGCAGCCAAGGGGGCGGGGGGGCCTTTCTCACCGGGGAGCTGTTTTTT. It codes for CASSQGGGGAFLTGELFF.

The CDR3 DNA sequence: TGTGCCAGCAGTGAGCGGGTCCGCTCCTACGAGCAGTACGTC. This translates into CASSERVRSYEQYV. The V and J genes are TRBV2 and TRBJ2-7; the D gene is possibly TRBD2 (5 bases). Trimming removed 3 bases from V and 0 bases from J, with 9 bases in between. CDR3 length: 14 amino acids. Germline lookup yields CDR1 SNHLY and CDR2 FYNNEI.

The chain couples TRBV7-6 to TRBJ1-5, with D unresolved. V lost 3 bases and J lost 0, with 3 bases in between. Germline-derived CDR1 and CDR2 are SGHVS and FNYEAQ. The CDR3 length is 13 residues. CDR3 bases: TGTGCCAGCAGCTTTCATAGCAATCAGCCCCAGCATTTT. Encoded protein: CASSFHSNQPQHF.

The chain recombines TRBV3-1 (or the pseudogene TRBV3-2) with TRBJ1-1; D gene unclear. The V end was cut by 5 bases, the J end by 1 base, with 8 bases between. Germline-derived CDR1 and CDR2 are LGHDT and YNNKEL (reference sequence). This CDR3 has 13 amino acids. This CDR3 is CASSALGNTEAFF. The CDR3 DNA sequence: TGTGCCAGCAGCGCCCTGGGGAACACTGAAGCTTTCTTT.

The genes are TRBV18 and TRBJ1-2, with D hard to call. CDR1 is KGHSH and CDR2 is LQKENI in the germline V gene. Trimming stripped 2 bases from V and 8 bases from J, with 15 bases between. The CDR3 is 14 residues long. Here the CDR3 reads CASSPKTPPEGYTF. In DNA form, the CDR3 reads TGTGCCAGCTCACCAAAGACACCCCCGGAGGGCTACACCTTC.

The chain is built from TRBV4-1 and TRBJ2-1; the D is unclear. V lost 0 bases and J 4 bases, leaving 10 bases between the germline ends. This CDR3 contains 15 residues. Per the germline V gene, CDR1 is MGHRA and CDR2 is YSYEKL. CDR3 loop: CASSQDGTIYNEQFF. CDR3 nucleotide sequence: TGCGCCAGCAGCCAAGATGGAACTATTTACAATGAGCAGTTCTTC.